The sequence of this T cell receptor (beta chain) was determined in a study of T cell responses to AZD1222 COVID-19 vaccine. Whole-study results and caveats: Mostly white British, mostly female donors; authors suggested clonal diversity may be underestimated. Recipients of two AZD1222 doses showed rising Spike-specific TCR breadth and depth.

Assay: immunoSEQ multiplex PCR; the TCRdb copy retains only in-frame clones and omits some. The table has 150,000 to 200,000 clones, 85% to 90% seen once. As regards this clone: Its antigen is not identified.

The germline gives CDR1 MNHEY, CDR2 SVGAGI. CDR3 length: 15 residues. The junction had 7 bases not matched to a gene; V was cut back by 0 bases and J by 7 bases. V gene TRBV6-5 combines with J gene TRBJ1-1; 8 bases match TRBD1. This specimen was peripheral blood, taken on day 0 of MenACWY control vaccination. The receptor was derived from an adult in good health. The CDR3 DNA reads as TGTGCCAGCAGTTACTCGATAAGACAGGGGATTGAAGCTTTCTTT. Protein: CASSYSIRQGIEAFF.